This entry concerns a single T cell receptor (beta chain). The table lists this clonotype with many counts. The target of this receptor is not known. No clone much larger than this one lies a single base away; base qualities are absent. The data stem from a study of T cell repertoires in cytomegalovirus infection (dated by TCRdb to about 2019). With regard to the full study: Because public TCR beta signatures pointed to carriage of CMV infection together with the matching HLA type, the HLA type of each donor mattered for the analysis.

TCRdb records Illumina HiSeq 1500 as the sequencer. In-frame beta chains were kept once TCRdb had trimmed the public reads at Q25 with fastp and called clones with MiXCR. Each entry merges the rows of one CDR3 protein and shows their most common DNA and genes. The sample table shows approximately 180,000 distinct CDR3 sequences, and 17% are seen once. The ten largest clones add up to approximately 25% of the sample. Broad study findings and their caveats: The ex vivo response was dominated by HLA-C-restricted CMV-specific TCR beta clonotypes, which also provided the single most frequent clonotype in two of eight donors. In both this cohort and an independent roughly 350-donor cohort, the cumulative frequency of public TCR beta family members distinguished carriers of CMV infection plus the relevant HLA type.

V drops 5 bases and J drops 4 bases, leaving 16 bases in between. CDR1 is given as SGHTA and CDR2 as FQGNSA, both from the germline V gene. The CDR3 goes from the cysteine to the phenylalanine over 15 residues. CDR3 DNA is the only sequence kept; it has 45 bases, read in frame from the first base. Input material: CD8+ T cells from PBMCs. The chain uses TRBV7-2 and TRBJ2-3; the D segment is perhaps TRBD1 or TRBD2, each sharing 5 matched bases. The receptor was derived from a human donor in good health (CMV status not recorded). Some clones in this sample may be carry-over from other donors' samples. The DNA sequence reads TGTGCCAGCAGCCTGGGGGTCCTTAGGGCAGATACGCAGTATTTT. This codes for CASSLGVLRADTQYF.